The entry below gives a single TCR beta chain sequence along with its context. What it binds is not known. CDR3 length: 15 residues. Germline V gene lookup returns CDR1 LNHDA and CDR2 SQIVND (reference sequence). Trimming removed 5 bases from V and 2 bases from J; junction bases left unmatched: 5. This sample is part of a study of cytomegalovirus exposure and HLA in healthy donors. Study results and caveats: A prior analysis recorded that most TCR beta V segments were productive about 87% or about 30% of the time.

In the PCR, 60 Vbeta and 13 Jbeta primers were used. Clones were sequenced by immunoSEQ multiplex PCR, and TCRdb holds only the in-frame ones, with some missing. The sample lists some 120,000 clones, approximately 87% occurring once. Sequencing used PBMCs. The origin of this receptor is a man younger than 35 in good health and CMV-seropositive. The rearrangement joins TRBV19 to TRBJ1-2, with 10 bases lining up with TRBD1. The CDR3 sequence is CASSPGQGRNYGYTF. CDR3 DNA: TGTGCCAGTAGTCCGGGACAGGGGAGGAACTATGGCTACACCTTC.